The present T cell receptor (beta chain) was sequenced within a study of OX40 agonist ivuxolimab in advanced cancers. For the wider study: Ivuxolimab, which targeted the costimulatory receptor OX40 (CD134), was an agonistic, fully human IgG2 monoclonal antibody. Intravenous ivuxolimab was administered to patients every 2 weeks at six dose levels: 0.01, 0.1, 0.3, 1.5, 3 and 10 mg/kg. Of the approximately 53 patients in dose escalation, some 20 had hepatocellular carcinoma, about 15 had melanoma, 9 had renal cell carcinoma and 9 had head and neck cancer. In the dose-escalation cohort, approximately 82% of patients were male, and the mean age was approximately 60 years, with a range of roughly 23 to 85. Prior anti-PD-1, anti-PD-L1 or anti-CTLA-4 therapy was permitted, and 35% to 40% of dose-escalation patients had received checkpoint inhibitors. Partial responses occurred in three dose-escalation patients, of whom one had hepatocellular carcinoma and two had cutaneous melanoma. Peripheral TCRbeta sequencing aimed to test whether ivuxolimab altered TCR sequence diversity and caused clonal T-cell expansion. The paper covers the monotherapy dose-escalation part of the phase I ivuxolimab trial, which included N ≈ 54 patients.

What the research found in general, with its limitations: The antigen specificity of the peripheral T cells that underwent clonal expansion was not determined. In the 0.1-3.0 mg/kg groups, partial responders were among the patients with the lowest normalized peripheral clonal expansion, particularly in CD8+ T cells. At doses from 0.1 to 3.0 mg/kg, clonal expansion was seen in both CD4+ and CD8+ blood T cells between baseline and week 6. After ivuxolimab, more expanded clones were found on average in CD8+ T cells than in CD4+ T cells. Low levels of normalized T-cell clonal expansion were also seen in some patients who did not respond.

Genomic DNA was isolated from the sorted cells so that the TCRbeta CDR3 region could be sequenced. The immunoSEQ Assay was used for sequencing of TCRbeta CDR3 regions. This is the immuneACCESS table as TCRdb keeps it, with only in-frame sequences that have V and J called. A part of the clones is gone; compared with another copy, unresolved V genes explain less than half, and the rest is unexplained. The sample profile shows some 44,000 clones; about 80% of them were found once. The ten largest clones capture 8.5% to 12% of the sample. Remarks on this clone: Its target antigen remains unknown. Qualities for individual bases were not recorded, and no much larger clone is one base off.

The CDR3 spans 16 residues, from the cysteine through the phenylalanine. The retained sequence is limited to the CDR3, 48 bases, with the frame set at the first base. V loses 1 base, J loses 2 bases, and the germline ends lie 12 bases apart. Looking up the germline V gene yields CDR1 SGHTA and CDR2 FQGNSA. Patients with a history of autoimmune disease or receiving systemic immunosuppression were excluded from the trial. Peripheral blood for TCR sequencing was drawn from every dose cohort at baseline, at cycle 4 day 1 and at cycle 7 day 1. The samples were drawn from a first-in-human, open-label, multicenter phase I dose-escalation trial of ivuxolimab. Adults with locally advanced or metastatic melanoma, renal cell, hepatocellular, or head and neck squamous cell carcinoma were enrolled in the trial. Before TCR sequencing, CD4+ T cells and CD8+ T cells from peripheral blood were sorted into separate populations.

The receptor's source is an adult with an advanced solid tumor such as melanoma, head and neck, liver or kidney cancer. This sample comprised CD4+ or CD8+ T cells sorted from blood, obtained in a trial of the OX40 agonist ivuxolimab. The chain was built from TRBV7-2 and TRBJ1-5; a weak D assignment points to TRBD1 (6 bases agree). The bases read TGTGCCAGCAGCTTAGGTATGGCAGGGGGCAATCAGCCCCAGCATTTT. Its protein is CASSLGMAGGNQPQHF.